This TCR beta chain was observed in a study of blood T cells in healthy people across ages (dated by TCRdb to between 2014 and 2016). Looking at the study overall: Template switching captured roughly one uniquely barcoded TCR beta cDNA molecule per two T cells in model experiments. The study measured age-related changes in TCR beta repertoire diversity using deep sequencing normalized with unique cDNA molecular identifiers. Four age groups were formed from the donors: young (average approximately 15 years), middle-aged (around 40), aged (more than 55) and long-lived (about 75). To avoid experimental bias, donors of different ages were distributed randomly across sequencing lanes. For two donors (one aged 18 to 29 and one aged 80 or older), the study analyzed two additional independent replicas of 1 million unique cDNA reads from the same blood draw.

The approximately 39 donors, aged roughly 6 to 100 years, were systemically healthy Caucasian individuals from Russia. Each donor gave ten milliliters of peripheral blood, collected into EDTA-treated Vacutainer tubes. Ficoll-Paque density-gradient centrifugation was used to isolate PBMCs, with at least 7 million per sample. Total RNA was extracted from PBMCs with Trizol reagent, with at least 6 micrograms obtained per sample. The percentages of naive CD45RAhigh/CD27high T cells were determined by flow cytometry on a PBMC aliquot from every donor. What the authors observed across the whole study: Estimates of total diversity from one million sequenced T cells were regarded as lower bounds and underestimates. The long-lived group showed more naive CD4+ T cells, fewer expanded clones and increased TCR diversity than the aged group, suggesting age selection. Conclusive comparison of naive and antigen-experienced compartments was prevented by the profiling of bulk unsorted PBMCs. Observed TCR beta diversity correlated strongly with the percentage of naive T cells measured by flow cytometry. As age increased, observed TCR beta diversity per million T cells dropped in a roughly linear way, and a significant reduction was already evident by age 40. Because donor CMV infection status was unknown, age-related changes in expanded clonotypes were potentially confounded.

To note about this clonotype: The specificity of this receptor is unknown. Base qualities were left out, and no much larger clone turns up one base away.

Library prep was done by 5' RACE. A second PCR of roughly 7 to 11 cycles was run with a J-beta primer mix and a sample-barcoded 5' primer. Each TCR beta cDNA molecule received a unique molecular identifier from a template-switch 5' adaptor carrying 12 random nucleotides. Each sample yielded at least 2.5 million CDR3-containing paired-end reads. First-strand cDNA was synthesized from all RNA with the Mint cDNA synthesis kit, primed by a TRBC-specific oligonucleotide. Following uracil-DNA glycosylase treatment, a first 18-cycle PCR with universal primers M1SS and BC2_uni_R was performed on all cDNA. Regarding the original processing steps: For normalization, 1 million high-quality reads were randomly selected from each sample, with every read carrying a distinct molecular identifier. Reads sharing molecular identifiers were discarded rather than binned into consensus sequences. MiTCR, set to a Q25 quality threshold and the strictest error-elimination algorithm, was used for CDR3 identification, clonotype clustering and error correction. A nonparametric unseen species model with Euler transformation was used to estimate a lower bound on total TCR beta diversity. The public reads were reprocessed in TCRdb via fastp at Q25 and MiXCR, keeping in-frame beta chains. Under each unique CDR3 protein, matching rows form one entry showing the most common genes and DNA. The authors' filters were not applied to this entry. The sample has some 1.8 million distinct CDR3 sequences on record, roughly 43% of them singletons. The top ten clonotypes cover around 23% of the sample.

The germline V gene supplies CDR1 ENHRY and CDR2 SYGVKD. The cysteine opens and the phenylalanine closes a CDR3 of 15 amino acids. Solely the CDR3 DNA is kept, with 45 bases framed from the first base. The V and J genes are TRBV10-3 and TRBJ2-7; TRBD2 agrees with 13 junctional bases. Judging by the DNA end, TRBJ2-5 fits better; the J call may be wrong. The TCR sequence derives from a human donor in good health. Sample: blood. At the DNA level, the sequence is TGTGCCATCAGCGGACTAGCGGGGGATTCGGAGACCCAGTACTTC. This codes for CAISGLAGDSETQYF.